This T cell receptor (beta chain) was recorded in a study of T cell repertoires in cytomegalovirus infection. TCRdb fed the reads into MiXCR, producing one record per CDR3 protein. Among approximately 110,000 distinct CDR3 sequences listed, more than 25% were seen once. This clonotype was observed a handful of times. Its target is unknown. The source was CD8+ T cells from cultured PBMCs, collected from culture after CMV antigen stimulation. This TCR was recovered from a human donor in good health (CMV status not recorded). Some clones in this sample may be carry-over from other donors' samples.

This chain's CDR3 is CASSLRQSSYNSPLHF. Written as DNA, the CDR3 is TGTGCCAGCAGTTTGCGGCAGAGCTCCTATAATTCACCCCTCCACTTT. The chain carries TRBV12-3 or TRBV12-4 and TRBJ1-6; no firm D call. The CDR3 sequence is 16 residues long. Between the trimmed V and J ends, which lost 3 bases and 0 bases, there was a span of 9 bases.